The 20 T cell receptor beta chains below all came from one sample that was sequenced in a study of T cells in Graves' hyperthyroidism and ophthalmopathy. Amplification yielded TCR beta CDR3 regions, with RNA transcripts as the source. HTBI primers drove first-round RT-PCR of the TCR CDR3. TCRdb reprocessed the multiplex PCR reads via MiXCR and lists one record per CDR3 protein. The table has around 440,000 distinct CDR3 sequences, approximately 14% seen once. Material for sequencing was blood. The receptors stem from a woman aged 18-29 years with Graves' hyperthyroidism.

This clonotype was recorded at least ten times. J is TRBJ2-3 and V is TRBV2, with 9 bases identical to TRBD2. The germline V gene encodes CDR1 SNHLY and CDR2 FYNNEI. This CDR3 comprises 17 residues. The ends lost 7 bases at V and 4 bases at J; junction bases unmatched: 15. This chain's CDR3 is CASTAAQGLAGADTQYF. Here the CDR3 DNA reads TGTGCCAGCACCGCCGCCCAGGGACTAGCTGGGGCAGATACGCAGTATTTT.

The chain carries TRBV5-1 and TRBJ2-3; D possibly matches TRBD1 or TRBD2 (5 bases each). This CDR3 spans 15 amino acids. V lost 3 bases, J lost 0 bases, and 11 bases lay in between. Germline CDR1 SGHRS, CDR2 YFSETQ. The DNA of the CDR3 is TGCGCCAGCAGCTCCGGGACCCTTAGCACAGATACGCAGTATTTT. Protein sequence: CASSSGTLSTDTQYF.

The chain is built from TRBV3-1 and TRBJ2-3; TRBD2 matches 13 bases. CDR1 is LGHDT and CDR2 is YNNKEL in the germline V gene (reference sequence). The CDR3 extends over 17 amino acids. V gave up 5 bases and J gave up 6 bases; unmatched junction bases: 11. The CDR3 loop is CASSGTLLAGGGDTQYF. The CDR3 coding sequence is TGTGCCAGCAGCGGAACTTTACTAGCGGGGGGGGGGGATACGCAGTATTTT.

This clonotype was observed at least ten times. This chain links TRBV2 with TRBJ1-4; a possible D gene is TRBD1 (5 bases). V was clipped by 1 base and J by 5 bases, with 11 bases between them. The germline V gene has CDR1 SNHLY and CDR2 FYNNEI. This CDR3 comprises 15 residues. The CDR3: CASSEGRQLNEKLFF. In DNA form, the CDR3 reads TGTGCCAGCAGTGAAGGACGACAGTTGAATGAAAAACTGTTTTTT.

This clonotype was counted ten times or more. The genes are TRBV28 and TRBJ1-5; TRBD1 aligns across 9 bases. The CDR3 has 15 amino acids. The V and J ends lost 6 bases and 7 bases, in that order; junction bases with no gene match: 10. The germline gives CDR1 MDHEN, CDR2 SYDVKM. In DNA, the CDR3 is TGTGCCAGCAGCACCCCCGGGACAGGGAACCAGCCCCAGCATTTT. It is translated as CASSTPGTGNQPQHF.

This clonotype was seen many times. The chain carries TRBV19 and TRBJ1-2; D is unresolved. Germline V lookup: CDR1 LNHDA, CDR2 SQIVND (reference sequence). V lost 3 bases to trimming and J lost 3 bases, with 14 bases between them. The CDR3 runs to 15 residues. In nucleotides, the CDR3 is TGTGCCAGTAGTATCTTGGCCCACTGGGACTATGGCTACACCTTC. This translates into CASSILAHWDYGYTF.

This clonotype appeared many times. The gene calls are TRBV3-1 and TRBJ1-1; 9 bases match TRBD1. This CDR3 comprises 14 residues. Germline CDR1 reads LGHDT; CDR2 reads YNNKEL (reference sequence). V gave up 3 bases and J gave up 4 bases; unmatched junction bases: 3. CDR3 coding DNA: TGTGCCAGCAGCCATGACAGGGGGGGCACTGAAGCTTTCTTT. Translated: CASSHDRGGTEAFF.

The J gene is TRBJ2-7, the V gene TRBV11-3; 8 nucleotides agree with TRBD1. The length of the CDR3 is 15 residues. J lost 3 bases, V lost 2 bases, and 6 bases had no gene match. CDR1 SGHNT and CDR2 YENEEA come from the germline V gene. Written as DNA, the CDR3 is TGTGCCAGCAGCTTACCCTGGACAGGGCTCTACGAGCAGTACTTC. This gives the protein CASSLPWTGLYEQYF.

About this clonotype itself: The junction shows a germline mismatch at one end, possibly a read error. The chain uses TRBV3-1 and TRBJ2-1, with a possible D match to TRBD2 (5 bases). CDR1 is LGHDT and CDR2 is YNNKEL in the germline V gene (reference sequence). CDR3 length equals 16 residues. In DNA, the CDR3 is TGTGCCAGCAACCAAGACGGGGTCCCCTCCTACAATGAGCAGTTCTTC. Translating gives CASNQDGVPSYNEQFF.

Comment on this clonotype: A much larger clone lies a single base off, so this may be a read error. The chain uses TRBV3-1 and TRBJ1-3, with D possibly matching TRBD1 (5 bases). This CDR3 spans 15 amino acids. Germline V gene lookup returns CDR1 LGHDT and CDR2 YNNKEL (reference sequence). The CDR3 coding sequence is TGTACCAGCAGCCAAGACAAGGGGTCTGGAAACACCATATATTTT. It specifies CTSSQDKGSGNTIYF.

This clonotype was detected a few times. The chain links TRBV18 to TRBJ1-1, with D perhaps TRBD1 (5 bases). The CDR3 is 14 residues long. V gave up 5 bases and J gave up 3 bases, with 13 bases separating them. CDR1 is KGHSH, CDR2 LQKENI, per germline. The CDR3 is CASSGGFRDTEAFF. The DNA of the CDR3 is TGTGCCAGCTCAGGGGGATTTAGGGACACTGAAGCTTTCTTT. The full variable domain, its missing parts supplied by reference TRBV18 and TRBJ1-1, is NAGVMQNPRHLVRRRGQEARLRCSPMKGHSHVYWYRQLPEEGLKFMVYLQKENIIDESGMPKERFSAEFPKEGPSILRIQQVVRGDSAAYFCASSGGFRDTEAFFGQGTRLTVV.

The table lists this clonotype with many counts. This chain joins TRBV11-3 and TRBJ2-3; D might be TRBD2 (5 bases). The CDR3 has 15 residues. Germline assignment: CDR1 SGHNT and CDR2 YENEEA. Trimming cost V 2 bases and J 0 bases, with 9 bases left between them. Written as DNA, the CDR3 is TGTGCCAGCAGCTTACACAGCGGAAGCACAGATACGCAGTATTTT. Translating gives CASSLHSGSTDTQYF.

This clonotype was seen many times. V usage is TRBV3-1 and J usage is TRBJ2-7; 9 bases are shared with TRBD2. The CDR3 is 18 amino acids. Germline values: CDR1 LGHDT, CDR2 YNNKEL (reference sequence). V gave up 0 bases and J gave up 0 bases; unmatched junction bases: 9. The CDR3 nucleotides read TGTGCCAGCAGCCAAGAGCGTAGCGGGGGCCGGAGCTCCTACGAGCAGTACTTC. Translation gives CASSQERSGGRSSYEQYF.

In this sample, this clonotype turned up many times. J is TRBJ2-1 and V is TRBV2; TRBD2 might be the D (6 bases). This CDR3 comprises 15 residues. V was pared by 5 bases and J by 8 bases, with 19 bases between. Per germline, CDR1 SNHLY and CDR2 FYNNEI. The CDR3 protein is CASSIGGVTRDEQFF. In DNA form, the CDR3 reads TGTGCCAGCAGTATCGGCGGGGTGACCCGGGATGAGCAGTTCTTC.

The sample holds a few counts of this clonotype. The rearrangement joins TRBV20-1 to TRBJ1-3, with D maybe TRBD1 (5 bases). V was clipped by 6 bases and J by 2 bases, with 11 bases between them. The CDR3 is made up of 13 amino acids. Germline CDR1 reads DFQATT; CDR2 reads SNEGSKA (reference sequence). The CDR3 protein is CSAVWGTGNTIYF. DNA for the CDR3: TGCAGTGCGGTATGGGGGACTGGAAACACCATATATTTT.

This clonotype was seen only a few times. This could be a read error, since a much larger clone is one nucleotide away. The chain employs TRBV29-1 and TRBJ2-5, with a possible D match to TRBD2 (6 bases). This CDR3 contains 15 residues. CDR1 SQVTM and CDR2 ANQGSEA come from the germline V gene. V shed 0 bases and J shed 7 bases, with 18 bases lying between them. The CDR3 region has the DNA TGCAGCGTTGAAGAGTGGGACTTCCCGAGCGGGACCCAGTACTTC. Its translation is CSVEEWDFPSGTQYF.

This clonotype was counted many times. A junction end diverges from the germline sequence, so it may reflect a read error. The gene calls are TRBV28 and TRBJ2-5; perhaps D is TRBD1 or TRBD2 (5 bases each). This CDR3 is built from 14 residues. Looked up from germline, CDR1 is MDHEN and CDR2 is SYDVKM. The CDR3 loop is CASSPRDGQESQYF. In nucleotides, the CDR3 is TGTGCCAGCAGCCCCCGGGACGGGCAAGAGTCCCAGTACTTC. Full variable domain (missing parts from reference TRBV28 and TRBJ2-5): DVKVTQSSRYLVKRTGEKVFLECVQDMDHENMFWYRQDPGLGLRLIYFSYDVKMKEKGDIPEGYSVSREKKERFSLILESASTNQTSMYLCASSPRDGQESQYFGPGTRLLVL.

This clonotype was detected ten times or more. V gene TRBV9 combines with J gene TRBJ1-2; 11 bases agree with TRBD1. CDR3 length: 14 residues. CDR1 is SGDLS, CDR2 YYNGEE, per germline. Trimming cost V 4 bases and J 7 bases; bases outside gene matches: 6. The CDR3 DNA is TGTGCCAGCAGCTCCGGGACAGGGGGAGGTGGCTACACCTTC. Translated, it gives CASSSGTGGGGYTF. The full variable domain, with the rest looked up from reference TRBV9 and TRBJ1-2, is DSGVTQTPKHLITATGQRVTLRCSPRSGDLSVYWYQQSLDQGLQFLIQYYNGEERAKGNILERFSAQQFPDLHSELNLSSLELGDSALYFCASSSGTGGGGYTFGSGTRLTVV.

Comment on this clonotype: A much larger clone lies one base from this, so it may be a read error. Here the CDR3 omits its conserved ending phenylalanine or tryptophan, so a read error is the likely source. The chain employs TRBV12-3 or TRBV12-4 and TRBJ2-1; D perhaps matches TRBD2 (7 bases). The CDR3 runs 15 residues. Trimming removed 9 bases from V and 1 base from J, with 16 bases in between. CDR3 sequence reads: CASLGGGISYNEQFL. DNA for the CDR3: TGTGCCAGTTTGGGGGGGGGCATATCCTACAATGAGCAGTTCCTC.

The rearrangement joins TRBV2 to TRBJ1-2; D possibly corresponds to TRBD1 (5 bases). The CDR3 sequence is 13 residues long. The V gene's germline CDR1 is SNHLY and CDR2 FYNNEI. Trimming pared 1 base from V and 8 bases from J, leaving 11 bases between. CDR3 residues: CASSEEGWWGYTF. CDR3 bases: TGTGCCAGCAGTGAAGAGGGGTGGTGGGGCTACACCTTC.